Below are 6 T cell receptor beta chains sequenced from a single sample in a study of beta chain features in type 1 diabetes. General observations from the study: Moderate but significant shortening of TCRB CDR3s was recorded in all four CD4+ subsets from Type 1 diabetes patients.

For these receptors, no antigen is known. cDNA synthesis used the whole RNA isolate, giving expressed TCRB sequences. Some clones are missing from TCRdb's copy, which holds only in-frame ones; the method was immunoSEQ multiplex PCR. The sample yields 55,000 to 80,000 clones, 45% to 50% seen once. The specimen sequenced was central memory CD4+ T cells from blood. These receptors were obtained from a man between 25 and 39 years old with type 1 diabetes.

This clone was seen a few times. The chain couples TRBV29-1 to TRBJ1-1; 8 bases fit TRBD1. Germline V lookup: CDR1 SQVTM, CDR2 ANQGSEA. V trimming: 4 bases; J trimming: 5 bases; junction bases outside the gene matches: 3. This CDR3 has 12 residues. The CDR3 nucleotides are TGCAGCGTTGGTCAGGGGGCGACTGAAGCTTTCTTT. Amino acid sequence: CSVGQGATEAFF.

The chain has TRBV18 and TRBJ2-2; D might be TRBD1 (6 bases). The length of the CDR3 is 16 residues. CDR1 is KGHSH and CDR2 is LQKENI in the germline V gene. Trimming stripped 4 bases from V and 1 base from J, with 13 bases between. As DNA, the CDR3 is TGTGCCAGCTCACAACAGGGCGCTGGGAACACCGGGGAGCTGTTTTTT. Amino acid sequence: CASSQQGAGNTGELFF.

The V and J genes are TRBV25-1 and TRBJ1-2; D is undetermined. Germline assignment: CDR1 MGHDK and CDR2 SYGVNS. The CDR3 runs 16 residues. V was clipped by 3 bases and J by 0 bases, with 14 bases between them. The CDR3 bases are TGTGCCAGCAGTGATGGGCCGGTTTTAGCTAACTATGGCTACACCTTC. Its translation is CASSDGPVLANYGYTF.

The CDR3 sequence is CASSSGVYEQYF. CDR3 bases: TGTGCCAGCAGCTCGGGGGTTTACGAGCAGTACTTC. The chain employs TRBV28 and TRBJ2-7, with a weak D call TRBD2 (6 bases). V was cut by 6 bases and J by 4 bases, with 10 bases left in between. The CDR3 is made up of 12 amino acids. CDR1 and CDR2 (germline): MDHEN, SYDVKM. Full variable domain (remainder filled in from reference TRBV28 and TRBJ2-7): DVKVTQSSRYLVKRTGEKVFLECVQDMDHENMFWYRQDPGLGLRLIYFSYDVKMKEKGDIPEGYSVSREKKERFSLILESASTNQTSMYLCASSSGVYEQYFGPGTRLTVT.

The chain employs TRBV11-2 and TRBJ2-3; D not certain. Looked up from germline, CDR1 is SGHAT and CDR2 is FQNNGV. V dropped 3 bases and J dropped 5 bases, with 9 bases sitting between them. The length of the CDR3 is 13 residues. The CDR3 here is CASSFLLGDTQYF. The CDR3 DNA reads as TGTGCCAGCAGCTTCCTCCTAGGAGATACGCAGTATTTT. Combining the CDR3 with reference TRBV11-2 and TRBJ2-3 gives the whole variable domain EAGVAQSPRYKIIEKRQSVAFWCNPISGHATLYWYQQILGQGPKLLIQFQNNGVVDDSQLPKDRFSAERLKGVDSTLKIQPAKLEDSAVYLCASSFLLGDTQYFGPGTRLTVL.

The chain uses TRBV4-1 and TRBJ2-1; no clear D. Trimming took off 0 bases at V and 10 bases at J, with 4 bases between the two ends. Germline-derived CDR1 and CDR2 are MGHRA and YSYEKL. The CDR3 has 11 residues. The CDR3 DNA reads TGCGCCAGCAGCCAAGAACAGGAGCAGTTCTTC. Translated, it gives CASSQEQEQFF.